Below are 28 T cell receptor beta chains sequenced from a single sample in a study of blood T cell repertoires in COVID-19. Assay: immunoSEQ multiplex PCR; the TCRdb copy retains only in-frame clones and omits some. The repertoire holds about 35,000 clones, with about four fifths as singletons. The sequencing sample was made of peripheral blood. All receptors derive from a man over 45 with acute or convalescent COVID-19.

The chain carries TRBV5-5 and TRBJ2-7; D perhaps matches TRBD2 (5 bases). Deletions cut 2 bases from V and 5 bases from J, with 17 bases between. CDR1 is SGHKS and CDR2 is YYEKEE in the germline V gene (reference sequence). The length of the CDR3 is 15 residues. CDR3 loop: CASSFSAQQLNEQYF. The CDR3 DNA reads as TGTGCCAGCAGCTTTAGCGCGCAGCAATTGAACGAGCAGTACTTC.

The J gene is TRBJ1-5, the V gene TRBV6-5, with a possible D match to TRBD1 (5 bases). Germline V gene data show CDR1 as MNHEY and CDR2 as SVGAGI. CDR3 length: 15 amino acids. Trimming removed 7 bases at V and 2 bases at J, with 15 bases between. The CDR3 sequence is CASTLGGRGNQPQHF. The CDR3 DNA reads TGTGCCAGCACCCTGGGGGGGAGGGGCAATCAGCCCCAGCATTTT.

The chain combines TRBV10-3 with TRBJ2-7; 9 nucleotides line up with TRBD2. Germline values: CDR1 ENHRY, CDR2 SYGVKD. The CDR3 sequence is 16 residues long. V was pared by 10 bases and J by 6 bases, with 19 bases of the junction left unmatched. The CDR3 DNA reads TGTGCCACCCGGCGGGAGGGAAGCGGGAGCCTGGGCGAGCAGTACTTC. Its protein product is CATRREGSGSLGEQYF.

A word on this clone: Other DNA sequences in the same sample also yield this CDR3. The V gene is TRBV18, the J gene TRBJ2-7, with TRBD1 identical over 10 bases. J gave up 2 bases and V 6 bases, and 4 bases lay outside the gene matches. The CDR3 sequence is 14 residues long. Germline CDR1 is KGHSH and CDR2 is LQKENI. As DNA, the CDR3 is TGTGCCAGCTCGCGGGACAGGGGAACCTACGAGCAGTACTTC. Residues: CASSRDRGTYEQYF.

This rearrangement joins TRBV4-1 to TRBJ1-4; D remains ambiguous. The CDR3 spans 14 residues. Deletions cut 4 bases from V and 0 bases from J, with 6 bases between. The germline CDR1 and CDR2 sequences are MGHRA and YSYEKL. In nucleotides, the CDR3 is TGCGCCAGCAGCCTCTTAGCAACTAATGAAAAACTGTTTTTT. Amino acids: CASSLLATNEKLFF.

The chain combines TRBV4-1 with TRBJ2-1; 7 positions agree with TRBD2. The V and J ends lost 4 bases and 0 bases, in that order; junction bases with no gene match: 12. The CDR3 runs to 18 residues. The germline V gene encodes CDR1 MGHRA and CDR2 YSYEKL. Here the CDR3 reads CASSRRMGGTSSYNEQFF. CDR3 DNA sequence: TGCGCCAGCAGCCGCCGTATGGGGGGGACCTCCTCCTACAATGAGCAGTTCTTC.

This sequence joins TRBV6-4 and TRBJ2-1, with 10 positions matching TRBD1. Trimming cost V 7 bases and J 7 bases; bases outside gene matches: 1. CDR1 is MRHNA, CDR2 SNTAGT, per germline. This CDR3 has 12 residues. This CDR3 is CASMDRGNEQFF. In DNA form, the CDR3 reads TGTGCCAGCATGGACAGGGGGAATGAGCAGTTCTTC.

This clone has only one observation. This chain uses TRBV10-3 with TRBJ1-5, with a weak D call TRBD1 (5 bases). The germline gives CDR1 ENHRY, CDR2 SYGVKD. Trimming removed 3 bases from V and 2 bases from J, with 8 bases in between. The CDR3 runs 14 residues. CDR3 loop: CAISDRARNQPQHF. In nucleotides, the CDR3 is TGTGCCATCAGTGACAGGGCGCGCAATCAGCCCCAGCATTTT.

This chain connects TRBV6-6 to TRBJ1-1; 8 bases line up with TRBD1. The J segment lost 1 base and the V segment lost 2 bases, leaving 6 bases of the junction unmatched. Germline assignment: CDR1 MNHNY and CDR2 SVGAGI (reference sequence). The CDR3 covers 16 residues. This chain's CDR3 is CASSYGRGLENTEAFF. CDR3 DNA: TGTGCCAGCAGTTACGGCAGGGGGCTAGAGAACACTGAAGCTTTCTTT.

V and J are TRBV3-1 (or the pseudogene TRBV3-2) and TRBJ2-7, with TRBD1 as a possible D gene (5 bases). CDR1 is LGHDT and CDR2 is YNNKEL in the germline V gene (reference sequence). This CDR3 is 17 amino acids long. The V end lost 0 bases, the J end lost 2 bases, and 17 bases lay between the germline ends. The DNA of the CDR3 is TGTGCCAGCAGCCAAGATTGGGTCAGGACACCGACCTACGAGCAGTACTTC. Translating it yields CASSQDWVRTPTYEQYF.

V gene TRBV20-1 combines with J gene TRBJ1-2; weak D call: TRBD1 (5 bases). In germline, CDR1 is DFQATT, CDR2 SNEGSKA (reference sequence). Trimming left V 5 bases short and J 4 bases short, with 8 bases between. The CDR3 has 11 amino acids. This CDR3 is CSAGGSYGYTF. In nucleotides, the CDR3 is TGCAGTGCTGGGGGGAGCTATGGCTACACCTTC.

The chain combines TRBV4-1 with TRBJ2-3; perhaps TRBD1 as D (6 bases). The CDR3 loop spans 15 amino acids. Germline CDR1 reads MGHRA; CDR2 reads YSYEKL. V gave up 2 bases and J gave up 3 bases, with 12 bases separating them. The CDR3 DNA follows: TGCGCCAGCAGCCAAACAGGGTTACGAACAGATACGCAGTATTTT. The encoded protein is CASSQTGLRTDTQYF.

The sample holds one count of this clone. The chain combines TRBV30 with TRBJ1-1, with unresolved D. The length of the CDR3 is 13 residues. V lost 4 bases to trimming and J lost 2 bases, with 11 bases between them. Germline V gene data show CDR1 as GTSNPN and CDR2 as SVGIG (reference sequence). The CDR3 coding sequence is TGTGCCTGGACCGAACAGTCTAACACTGAAGCTTTCTTT. This translates into CAWTEQSNTEAFF.

This chain links TRBV12-3 or TRBV12-4 with TRBJ2-5, with D possibly matching TRBD1 (6 bases). The CDR3 totals 12 residues. V gave up 2 bases and J gave up 6 bases, with 7 bases separating them. The CDR3 loop is CASSLQGQTQYF. CDR3 coding DNA: TGTGCCAGCAGTTTACAGGGGCAGACCCAGTACTTC.

The chain carries TRBV5-1 and TRBJ2-1; tentatively, D is TRBD1 (6 bases). The CDR3 spans 15 residues. Between the trimmed V and J ends, which lost 4 bases and 8 bases, there was a span of 19 bases. The V gene's germline CDR1 is SGHRS and CDR2 YFSETQ. In DNA, the CDR3 is TGCGCCAGCAGCGCACAGGGATACTCTGCTCATGAGCAGTTCTTC. Its translation: CASSAQGYSAHEQFF.

The CDR3 bases are TGTGCCAGCCGAGGCAGGAGCGGGGGCTACAATGAGCAGTTCTTC. It is translated as CASRGRSGGYNEQFF. V and J are TRBV4-2 and TRBJ2-1; 8 bases are a match to TRBD2. The CDR3 covers 15 residues. Germline lookup yields CDR1 LGHNA and CDR2 YNFKEQ. Losses at the gene ends were 8 bases for V and 3 bases for J; bases not matched to a gene: 9.

The V call is TRBV3-1 (or the pseudogene TRBV3-2), the J call TRBJ1-1; 7 nucleotides match TRBD1. With 4 bases clipped from V and 0 bases from J, the junction kept 5 bases outside the gene matches. The germline V gene has CDR1 LGHDT and CDR2 YNNKEL (reference sequence). This CDR3 has 15 amino acids. CDR3 DNA: TGTGCCAGCAGCCCCCTACAGGGGCTGAACACTGAAGCTTTCTTT. This encodes CASSPLQGLNTEAFF.

The rearrangement links TRBV19 to TRBJ1-4; a possible D gene is TRBD1 (5 bases). CDR1 and CDR2 from the germline V gene are LNHDA and SQIVND (reference sequence). The V end lost 3 bases, the J end lost 7 bases, and 9 bases lay between the germline ends. This CDR3 region has 13 residues. As DNA, the CDR3 is TGTGCCAGTAGTATTCGGAGGGGTGAAAAACTGTTTTTT. As protein: CASSIRRGEKLFF. Using reference TRBV19 and TRBJ1-4 for the parts outside the CDR3, the full variable domain is DGGITQSPKYLFRKEGQNVTLSCEQNLNHDAMYWYRQDPGQGLRLIYYSQIVNDFQKGDIAEGYSVSREKKESFPLTVTSAQKNPTAFYLCASSIRRGEKLFFGSGTQLSVL.

This sequence joins TRBV14 and TRBJ1-3, with D maybe TRBD1 (5 bases). This CDR3 comprises 14 residues. Germline loops: CDR1 SGHDN, CDR2 FVKESK. V was trimmed by 4 bases and J by 4 bases, leaving 11 bases between them. CDR3 sequence: CASSLNAGGNTIYF. As DNA, the CDR3 is TGTGCCAGCAGCCTTAATGCAGGGGGAAACACCATATATTTT.

This chain connects TRBV18 to TRBJ2-5, with a possible D match to TRBD2 (6 bases). Trimming cost V 3 bases and J 5 bases, with 13 bases left between them. Germline assignment: CDR1 KGHSH and CDR2 LQKENI. This CDR3 spans 14 amino acids. CDR3 sequence: CASSPNGGVETQYF. CDR3 nucleotide sequence: TGTGCCAGCTCACCGAACGGGGGTGTGGAGACCCAGTACTTC.

The chain links TRBV7-9 to TRBJ1-1, with TRBD1 matching 7 bases. The CDR3 runs 17 residues. Unmatched junction bases numbered 11, after V lost 3 bases and J lost 1 base. Germline CDR1 reads SEHNR; CDR2 reads FQNEAQ (reference sequence). The DNA of the CDR3 is TGTGCCAGCAGCTTGGGGGACAGACTTTATGGGAACACTGAAGCTTTCTTT. It specifies CASSLGDRLYGNTEAFF.

This chain links TRBV4-1 with TRBJ2-5, with 10 bases that match TRBD2. Germline values: CDR1 MGHRA, CDR2 YSYEKL. V was pared by 1 base and J by 0 bases, with 2 bases of the junction left unmatched. The length of the CDR3 is 16 residues. The CDR3 DNA reads TGCGCCAGCAGCCAAGTCCTAGCGGGAGACCAAGAGACCCAGTACTTC. It specifies CASSQVLAGDQETQYF.

The table lists this clone with a few counts. V gene TRBV20-1 combines with J gene TRBJ1-1; no clear D gene. The V and J ends lost 6 bases and 13 bases respectively, with 18 bases between them. The CDR3 extends over 11 amino acids. Germline CDR1 reads DFQATT; CDR2 reads SNEGSKA (reference sequence). The CDR3 nucleotides read TGCAGTGCCCTACTTGACCGGGGAGGTTTCTTT. This sequence encodes CSALLDRGGFF.

In nucleotides, the CDR3 is TGTGCCAGCAGCTTTTCACAGGGTAACGGGGAGCTGTTTTTT. This translates into CASSFSQGNGELFF. The chain has TRBV5-5 and TRBJ2-2; D perhaps matches TRBD1 (6 bases). In germline, CDR1 is SGHKS, CDR2 YYEKEE (reference sequence). Trimming took 2 bases from V and 7 from J, leaving 12 bases between them. CDR3 length: 14 amino acids.

In its sample, this clone was seen a few times. V is TRBV11-2 and J is TRBJ2-3; D call uncertain. The CDR3 runs 12 residues. V gave up 6 bases and J gave up 5 bases, with 9 bases separating them. CDR1 is SGHAT and CDR2 is FQNNGV in the germline V gene. CDR3 loop: CASRAPGDTQYF. In DNA, the CDR3 is TGTGCCAGCAGGGCTCCTGGAGATACGCAGTATTTT.

The chain couples TRBV6-1 to TRBJ1-1; D may be TRBD1 (6 bases). The V gene lost 4 bases and the J gene lost 7 bases, with 13 bases spanning the gap. Germline V gene data show CDR1 as MNHNS and CDR2 as SASEGT. The CDR3 has 13 residues. CDR3 residues: CASSAIQGGEAFF. CDR3 bases: TGTGCCAGCAGTGCCATACAGGGTGGTGAAGCTTTCTTT.

V gene TRBV25-1 combines with J gene TRBJ2-1; 7 bases fit TRBD2. Per the germline V gene, CDR1 is MGHDK and CDR2 is SYGVNS. The V gene end was trimmed by 3 bases and the J gene end by 7 bases; junction bases not matched to a gene: 9. The CDR3 runs 15 residues. Here the CDR3 reads CASSEAGAGSNEQFF. The CDR3 DNA sequence: TGTGCCAGCAGTGAGGCGGGAGCGGGATCGAATGAGCAGTTCTTC.

V is TRBV7-9 and J is TRBJ2-7, with D possibly TRBD2 on 5 matching bases. Germline CDR1 is SEHNR and CDR2 is FQNEAQ (reference sequence). V was pared by 3 bases and J by 2 bases, with 11 bases between. The CDR3 consists of 14 residues. CDR3 region: CASSFPGKPYEQYF. The CDR3 DNA is TGTGCCAGCAGCTTCCCCGGGAAACCCTACGAGCAGTACTTC.